The TCR beta chain described here comes from a study of identical twins. Only a few counts were recorded for this clonotype. With no exceptions, donors were healthy Caucasians. TCRdb re-called the 5' RACE reads through MiXCR, storing one row per CDR3 protein. Among approximately 300,000 distinct CDR3 sequences listed, roughly 9% were seen once. The CDR3 is 14 amino acids. Per the germline V gene, CDR1 is MNHEY and CDR2 is SVGAGI. The V end lost 3 bases, the J end lost 1 base, and 9 bases lay between the germline ends. This sample was also put to use in a study of yellow fever vaccine responses in identical twins.

Sample: CD8+ T cells sorted from blood. The rearrangement joins TRBV6-5 to TRBJ1-1, with D maybe TRBD1 (6 bases). The source is a woman aged 18-29 years in good health. CDR3 in DNA: TGTGCCAGCAGTTATCGACAGGCGAACACTGAAGCTTTCTTT. It is translated as CASSYRQANTEAFF.